The 32 T cell receptor beta chains reported below all come from one sample, sequenced in a study of blood T cell repertoires in COVID-19. Using immunoSEQ multiplex PCR, the repertoire was profiled, and TCRdb retains in-frame clones only, with some absent. The sample has about 170,000 clones; about 89% are singletons. The sequencing sample was made of peripheral blood. The source of these receptors is a man between 65 and 85 years old with acute or convalescent COVID-19.

Of note for this clone: This CDR3 is also generated by other DNA sequences in the sample. This chain connects TRBV7-9 to TRBJ1-5, with D uncertain. Germline-derived CDR1 and CDR2 are SEHNR and FQNEAQ (reference sequence). CDR3 length: 13 residues. V shed 2 bases and J shed 5 bases, with 7 bases lying between them. CDR3 in DNA: TGTGCCAGCAGCTTATTCGGGGATCAGCCCCAGCATTTT. It yields the protein CASSLFGDQPQHF.

This chain joins TRBV9 and TRBJ2-5, with 8 bases fitting TRBD2. The CDR3 sequence is 16 residues long. Trimming removed 3 bases from V and 2 bases from J; junction bases left unmatched: 9. CDR1 SGDLS and CDR2 YYNGEE come from the germline V gene. CDR3 nucleotides: TGTGCCAGCAGCGGCTCAGTTGCGGGGGGTCAAGAGACCCAGTACTTC. Amino acids: CASSGSVAGGQETQYF.

This sequence joins TRBV27 and TRBJ2-6; 7 nucleotides line up with TRBD1. Germline lookup yields CDR1 MNHEY and CDR2 SMNVEV (reference sequence). The CDR3 has 18 amino acids. With 2 bases clipped from V and 2 bases from J, the junction kept 9 bases outside the gene matches. The CDR3 region is CASSLISYRGAGANVLTF. The CDR3 DNA reads TGTGCCAGCAGTTTAATCAGTTACAGGGGCGCTGGGGCCAACGTCCTGACTTTC.

The V call is TRBV18, the J call TRBJ2-3; no definite D call. This CDR3 spans 13 amino acids. Per the germline V gene, CDR1 is KGHSH and CDR2 is LQKENI. Trimming removed 2 bases from V and 3 bases from J, with 6 bases in between. CDR3 DNA sequence: TGTGCCAGCTCACCAAAACAGACAGATACGCAGTATTTT. Residues: CASSPKQTDTQYF.

The rearrangement links TRBV7-9 to TRBJ1-5, with a weak D call TRBD1 (5 bases). CDR1 and CDR2 from the germline V gene are SEHNR and FQNEAQ (reference sequence). The CDR3 covers 12 residues. Trimming removed 5 bases at V and 9 bases at J, with 11 bases between. CDR3 nucleotides: TGTGCCAGCAGCCGTGGGGGGTGGCCCCAGCATTTT. Translation gives CASSRGGWPQHF.

The V call is TRBV5-1, the J call TRBJ2-2, with 10 nucleotides matching TRBD2. Germline assignment: CDR1 SGHRS and CDR2 YFSETQ. Germline trimming cut 0 bases from V and 7 bases from J; bases unmatched to any gene: 6. This CDR3 has 16 residues. Here the CDR3 DNA reads TGCGCCAGCAGCTTGGTTTTAGCGGGAGGAGACGGGGAGCTGTTTTTT. Protein: CASSLVLAGGDGELFF.

V and J are TRBV10-3 and TRBJ2-5, with unresolved D. Germline values: CDR1 ENHRY, CDR2 SYGVKD. CDR3 length equals 13 residues. Trimming left V 8 bases short and J 2 bases short, with 12 bases between. In nucleotides, the CDR3 is TGTGCCATCTCGGTAGACATACAAGAGACCCAGTACTTC. It specifies CAISVDIQETQYF.

The genes are TRBV28 and TRBJ2-7; a weak D match, TRBD1 (6 bases). This CDR3 region has 14 residues. Germline V lookup: CDR1 MDHEN, CDR2 SYDVKM. V was shortened by 5 bases and J by 7 bases, with 18 bases between the two germline ends. CDR3 DNA sequence: TGTGCCAGCAGTCTCGCCTCAGGGGTACGGGAGCAGTACTTC. Translation gives CASSLASGVREQYF.

The chain has TRBV4-3 and TRBJ1-3; TRBD1 agrees at 12 bases. V was clipped by 2 bases and J by 4 bases; unmatched bases: 6. The CDR3 runs 17 residues. The germline V gene has CDR1 LGHNA and CDR2 YSLEER. For the CDR3, the DNA is TGCGCCAGCAGCCAAAACCCGGGACAGGGGGCAGGAAACACCATATATTTT. Its translation: CASSQNPGQGAGNTIYF.

The genes are TRBV11-2 and TRBJ1-3; no firm D call. Deletions cut 3 bases from V and 0 bases from J, with 6 bases between. The germline gives CDR1 SGHAT, CDR2 FQNNGV. There are 14 residues in the CDR3. Written as DNA, the CDR3 is TGTGCCAGCAGCTTCCTGAGCTCTGGAAACACCATATATTTT. Its protein product is CASSFLSSGNTIYF. The full variable domain, with the rest looked up from reference TRBV11-2 and TRBJ1-3, is EAGVAQSPRYKIIEKRQSVAFWCNPISGHATLYWYQQILGQGPKLLIQFQNNGVVDDSQLPKDRFSAERLKGVDSTLKIQPAKLEDSAVYLCASSFLSSGNTIYFGEGSWLTVV.

CDR3 DNA: TGTGCCAGCAGTCCCCAGGGCCGCTATGGCTACACCTTC. This codes for CASSPQGRYGYTF. V gene TRBV11-2 combines with J gene TRBJ1-2; TRBD1 might be the D (5 bases). This CDR3 is built from 13 residues. Germline CDR1 is SGHAT and CDR2 is FQNNGV. V was clipped by 6 bases and J by 4 bases, with 12 bases between them.

The rearrangement links TRBV7-9 to TRBJ2-1, with 8 bases matching TRBD1. V trimming: 5 bases; J trimming: 6 bases; junction bases outside the gene matches: 3. Germline CDR1 and CDR2: SEHNR and FQNEAQ (reference sequence). The CDR3 consists of 13 residues. The chain's CDR3 is CASSLTGANEQFF. CDR3 nucleotide sequence: TGTGCCAGCAGCCTGACAGGGGCCAATGAGCAGTTCTTC.

This clone occurred a few times. This chain connects TRBV4-2 to TRBJ1-1; weak D call: TRBD1 (6 bases). The CDR3 is made up of 16 amino acids. The V gene's germline CDR1 is LGHNA and CDR2 YNFKEQ. The ends were cut back, 4 bases at V and 2 bases at J, with 17 bases in the middle. DNA for the CDR3: TGTGCCAGCAGCCCGTTCACCTGGGGGGGCAACACTGAAGCTTTCTTT. Its translation: CASSPFTWGGNTEAFF.

J is TRBJ2-1 and V is TRBV5-1, with a possible D match to TRBD1 (5 bases). Trimming removed 3 bases at V and 6 bases at J, with 19 bases between. The germline V gene encodes CDR1 SGHRS and CDR2 YFSETQ. CDR3 size: 16 residues. The CDR3 DNA follows: TGCGCCAGCAGCTCGACACCCCATGGACAACTCAATGAGCAGTTCTTC. It translates to CASSSTPHGQLNEQFF.

This clone has a handful of counts. The chain has TRBV4-1 and TRBJ1-5; TRBD1 matches 7 bases. The CDR3 contains 19 residues. Germline V gives CDR1 MGHRA, CDR2 YSYEKL. Trimming at V came to 1 base and at J to 2 bases, leaving 14 bases not matched to a gene. CDR3 loop: CASSQARDSRSLRNQPQHF. Here the CDR3 DNA reads TGCGCCAGCAGCCAAGCTCGGGACAGTCGTTCCCTGCGCAATCAGCCCCAGCATTTT.

The chain carries TRBV12-3 or TRBV12-4 and TRBJ1-5; D is uncertain. V was trimmed by 3 bases and J by 7 bases, leaving 10 bases between them. The CDR3 spans 13 residues. CDR3 loop: CASSLQEGQPQHF. The CDR3 DNA follows: TGTGCCAGCAGTTTGCAGGAAGGCCAGCCCCAGCATTTT.

The chain links TRBV7-6 to TRBJ2-3, with a possible D match to TRBD2 (5 bases). Trimming cost V 1 base and J 3 bases, with 8 bases left between them. The CDR3 runs to 14 residues. Germline V gene sequence: CDR1 SGHVS, CDR2 FNYEAQ. This chain's CDR3 is CASSLGRGTDTQYF. The CDR3 nucleotides read TGTGCCAGCAGCTTAGGTCGGGGTACAGATACGCAGTATTTT.

CDR3 DNA sequence: TGCGCCAGCAGCTTGGCCCACAGCGGGGGGGCCCCGTCCACAGATACGCAGTATTTT. It yields the protein CASSLAHSGGAPSTDTQYF. The chain couples TRBV5-1 to TRBJ2-3, with 10 nucleotides matching TRBD2. The V gene's germline CDR1 is SGHRS and CDR2 YFSETQ. This CDR3 comprises 19 residues. Trimming removed 0 bases from V and 2 bases from J; junction bases left unmatched: 12.

The rearrangement uses TRBV6-5 and TRBJ2-3, with D hard to call. CDR3 length: 13 amino acids. V lost 6 bases and J 8 bases, leaving 15 bases between the germline ends. Per germline, CDR1 MNHEY and CDR2 SVGAGI. The CDR3 bases are TGTGCCAGCAGCCCGACTGCGGCGGTTACGCAGTATTTT. Translating it yields CASSPTAAVTQYF.

The J gene is TRBJ2-7, the V gene TRBV5-1, with TRBD2 matching 8 bases. This CDR3 is 15 amino acids long. Germline loops: CDR1 SGHRS, CDR2 YFSETQ. With V trimmed by 4 bases and J by 6 bases, 12 bases remained unmatched. CDR3 residues: CASSPLTSGGGEQYF. The CDR3 nucleotides are TGCGCCAGCAGCCCACTCACTAGCGGCGGTGGCGAGCAGTACTTC.

The chain is built from TRBV3-1 (or the pseudogene TRBV3-2) and TRBJ2-7; 8 bases fit TRBD1. The germline gives CDR1 LGHDT, CDR2 YNNKEL (reference sequence). The CDR3 totals 13 residues. V gave up 0 bases and J gave up 6 bases; unmatched junction bases: 1. The CDR3 here is CASSQDRGLEQYF. DNA for the CDR3: TGTGCCAGCAGCCAAGACAGGGGGCTCGAGCAGTACTTC.

This chain uses TRBV4-1 with TRBJ2-3; D possibly corresponds to TRBD1 (6 bases). The ends were cut back, 2 bases at V and 0 bases at J, with 9 bases in the middle. This CDR3 region has 15 residues. Germline CDR1 reads MGHRA; CDR2 reads YSYEKL. CDR3 protein: CASSQHGQSTDTQYF. CDR3 nucleotide sequence: TGCGCCAGCAGCCAACACGGACAGAGCACAGATACGCAGTATTTT.

This clone is a singleton in its sample. At one boundary the junction diverges from the germline segment, which might be a read error. The V gene is TRBV7-7, the J gene TRBJ2-5, with D perhaps TRBD1 (6 bases). Looked up from germline, CDR1 is SSHAT and CDR2 is FNYEAQ (reference sequence). This CDR3 contains 15 residues. The chain's CDR3 is CASSLVWGPQETQYF. The CDR3 DNA reads TGTGCTAGCAGCTTAGTATGGGGGCCCCAAGAGACCCAGTACTTC.

This clone was detected only once. The rearrangement joins TRBV6-6 to TRBJ1-5; unclear D gene. Germline V gene data show CDR1 as MNHNY and CDR2 as SVGAGI (reference sequence). The V and J ends lost 7 bases and 8 bases respectively, with 12 bases between them. The CDR3 contains 12 residues. For the CDR3, the DNA is TGTGCCAGCACCTTACCCGGGGAGCCCCAGCATTTT. Amino acids: CASTLPGEPQHF.

The V call is TRBV5-1, the J call TRBJ2-7; 8 nucleotides match TRBD1. CDR1 and CDR2 (germline): SGHRS, YFSETQ. The CDR3 runs to 15 residues. With V trimmed by 4 bases and J by 2 bases, 8 bases remained unmatched. In nucleotides, the CDR3 is TGCGCCAGCAGCCAATCGACAGGGGTGGCCTACGAGCAGTACTTC. Translation: CASSQSTGVAYEQYF.

This chain connects TRBV6-5 to TRBJ2-7; TRBD2 might be the D (5 bases). This CDR3 contains 14 residues. V lost 6 bases, J lost 2 bases, and 14 bases lay in between. CDR1 is MNHEY and CDR2 is SVGAGI in the germline V gene. As DNA, the CDR3 is TGTGCCAGCAGCACCCCCGGGGAAGCCTACGAGCAGTACTTC. Its translation: CASSTPGEAYEQYF.

J is TRBJ2-7 and V is TRBV6-4, with 7 positions matching TRBD2. Trimming removed 6 bases from V and 2 bases from J; junction bases left unmatched: 4. This CDR3 spans 13 amino acids. Germline V CDR1 and CDR2: MRHNA, SNTAGT. The CDR3 DNA follows: TGTGCCAGCAGACCGGCGGGGGCCTACGAGCAGTACTTC. Amino acid sequence: CASRPAGAYEQYF.

This sequence joins TRBV5-1 and TRBJ2-7; 12 bases are a match to TRBD1. After removal of 4 bases from V and 5 bases from J, the junction contained 7 bases not matched to a gene. This CDR3 spans 15 amino acids. CDR1 is SGHRS, CDR2 YFSETQ, per germline. This CDR3 is CASSVPGQGANEQYF. CDR3 DNA: TGCGCCAGCAGCGTGCCGGGACAGGGGGCGAACGAGCAGTACTTC.

This clone has a single count. V usage is TRBV6-5 and J usage is TRBJ1-4; maybe TRBD1 (6 bases). V lost 3 bases to trimming and J lost 8 bases, with 10 bases between them. CDR3 size: 13 residues. Germline lookup yields CDR1 MNHEY and CDR2 SVGAGI. The chain's CDR3 is CASSYTGPEKLFF. CDR3 sequence (DNA): TGTGCCAGCAGTTATACAGGGCCCGAAAAACTGTTTTTT.

This clone was seen many times. The chain recombines TRBV7-2 with TRBJ1-5; 8 bases line up with TRBD1. V lost 3 bases, J lost 7 bases, and 5 bases stayed unmatched. The CDR3 is made up of 14 amino acids. Germline lookup yields CDR1 SGHTA and CDR2 FQGNSA. CDR3 loop: CASSFGQGGQPQHF. CDR3 coding DNA: TGTGCCAGCAGCTTTGGACAGGGAGGGCAGCCCCAGCATTTT.

The chain couples TRBV6-5 to TRBJ1-2, with 7 bases identical to TRBD1. Germline V gene data show CDR1 as MNHEY and CDR2 as SVGAGI. This CDR3 region has 13 residues. The V gene end was trimmed by 2 bases and the J gene end by 7 bases; junction bases not matched to a gene: 4. CDR3: CASSYTGAGGYTF. CDR3 nucleotides: TGTGCCAGCAGTTACACAGGGGCGGGTGGCTACACCTTC.

The chain combines TRBV6-4 with TRBJ1-1; D possibly corresponds to TRBD1 (5 bases). The germline V gene encodes CDR1 MRHNA and CDR2 SNTAGT. Trimming took off 6 bases at V and 1 base at J, with 9 bases between the two ends. This CDR3 has 13 amino acids. The CDR3: CASSFDRNTEAFF. DNA for the CDR3: TGTGCCAGCAGCTTTGACAGGAACACTGAAGCTTTCTTT.